This T cell receptor beta chain originates from a study of glioma-infiltrating T cells after dendritic cell vaccination. Time point of the sample: after dendritic cell vaccination, including at tumor progression/relapse. The CDR3 is 14 residues long. The germline CDR1 and CDR2 sequences are LNHDA and SQIVND (reference sequence). V shed 6 bases and J 4 bases; nucleotides not matched to a gene: 7. The primer mix had 60 V beta and 13 J beta primers. Sequencing was performed with immunoSEQ multiplex PCR; in TCRdb, only in-frame clones are kept and a portion is missing. The repertoire has approximately 110,000 clones, almost 90% of them found once; the top ten carry more than 2.5%.

The sample consisted of blood, taken after dendritic cell vaccination. This TCR was recovered from a human donor with glioblastoma. The chain has TRBV19 and TRBJ1-1; 8 nucleotides line up with TRBD1. CDR3 in amino acids: CASSGQGRGTEAFF. The CDR3 coding sequence is TGTGCCAGTAGCGGACAGGGTAGGGGCACTGAAGCTTTCTTT. The whole variable domain, remainder taken from reference TRBV19 and TRBJ1-1, is DGGITQSPKYLFRKEGQNVTLSCEQNLNHDAMYWYRQDPGQGLRLIYYSQIVNDFQKGDIAEGYSVSREKKESFPLTVTSAQKNPTAFYLCASSGQGRGTEAFFGQGTRLTVV.